This TCR beta chain was found in a study of T cell changes during pregnancy in multiple sclerosis. Libraries were prepared by immunoSEQ multiplex PCR; TCRdb keeps only in-frame clonotypes and omits some of them. The data hold around 50,000 clones, with about 83% observed a single time. The germline CDR1 and CDR2 sequences are LNHDA and SQIVND (reference sequence). This CDR3 comprises 16 residues. Trimming pared 5 bases from V and 0 bases from J, leaving 13 bases between. The genes are TRBV19 and TRBJ1-4; D remains unclear. The receptor's source is a human donor whose cells served as feeder cells for cultures in a pregnancy study. Sequenced sample: peripheral blood from another person, used as feeder cells. CDR3 in amino acids: CASSGRVLSTNEKLFF. The CDR3 nucleotides are TGTGCCAGTAGTGGACGGGTATTATCAACTAATGAAAAACTGTTTTTT.